The T cell receptor beta chain described here comes from a study of cytomegalovirus exposure and HLA in healthy donors (dated by TCRdb to the late 2010s). Looking at the study overall: In an earlier analysis of approximately 640 of the donors, around 290 Gb of sequence data and 95 million to 130 million unique TCR beta sequences from some 170 million T cells were reported. About 330 gigabases of sequencing data and 75 million to 85 million unique TCR sequences made up an early release that covered 500 to 650 HLA-typed donors. Of the approximately 400 genotyped donors, 80% to 90% were placed in the genetic ancestry cluster associated with self-reported Caucasian donors. The study was designed to test whether signatures of past pathogen exposure could be identified by cataloging public T cell receptors. The study profiled the T cell repertoires of about 640 subjects by immunosequencing and related them to cytomegalovirus serostatus. In addition to the first cohort of 666 subjects, a separate validation cohort of 100 to 150 different subjects was used. The study combined high-throughput TCR immunosequencing, statistical association of individual TCRs with disease status, and machine learning to predict cytomegalovirus infection status. In a later analysis, previously published TCR beta repertoires from roughly 710 donors were re-analyzed and high-resolution HLA genotyping was added so that TCR occurrence patterns could be studied. In the later analysis, no new phenotypic data were used to find candidate immune exposures; instead, reliance was placed on TCR beta sequences and their occurrence across donors. To decide whether each TCR beta V gene segment behaved as functional or pseudogenic, an earlier analysis of some 600 of the donors relied on high-throughput TCR beta sequencing. Donor age, sex, ethnicity and CMV serostatus were compiled alongside the repertoire data. A later genetic analysis used genome-wide SNP genotypes for about 60% of the roughly 670 donors, treating that subset as a discovery cohort. All discovery cohort repertoires had been generated on a single sequencing platform. Both class I and class II loci were covered by HLA typing, at four-digit resolution. Typing coverage differed by locus: A, B, C, DRB1 and DQB1 were typed in roughly 620-630 donors, DQA1 in 500 to 550, DPA1 in around 600, and DPB1 in just under 490. Five DR-DQ haplotypes were handled as single units for association and clustering, since linkage in the cohort was strong. Among about 360 genotyped donors of the cohort, an average of around 240,000 unique TCR beta nucleotide sequences were sequenced per donor, roughly 18% of them non-productive.

With regard to this clone: Its antigen is still unknown. Nothing much larger sits one base from this clone, and base qualities are not available.

CDR1 is given as SGHRS and CDR2 as YFSETQ, both from the germline V gene. The junction shows trimming of 2 bases on V and 4 bases on J, plus 10 bases between the germline ends. Reading from cysteine to phenylalanine, the CDR3 counts 13 amino acids. The only DNA kept is the CDR3, 39 bases in frame from the first base. In total, 500 to 700 healthy bone marrow donors made up the cohort. All cohort members were sampled while nominally healthy, although unrecorded immune exposures were likely present. The donor was CMV seronegative and belonged to the group of 350 to 400 seronegative cohort members. A peripheral blood sample was collected from each donor, and TCR beta sequencing was performed on peripheral blood mononuclear cells. The Qiagen DNeasy Blood Extraction Kit was used to extract genomic DNA from the blood cell samples. Library prep was done by the immunoSEQ multiplex PCR assay. For the multiplex PCR, a mixture combining 60 forward primers for TCR Vbeta segments and 13 reverse primers for TCR Jbeta segments was used. The CDR3 region of rearranged TCR beta genes was amplified from genomic DNA by a multiplex PCR assay. The Illumina HiSeq System was used to sequence the amplified TCR beta libraries as 87-base-pair reads. The original methods were these. Across the 670 or so repertoires, a later analysis counted around 80 million unique TCR beta chains, roughly 11 million of which were shared by at least two donors. To remove PCR and sequencing errors, raw reads were error-corrected and collapsed into unique sequences using a nearest-neighbor algorithm that merged closely related sequences. Alignment of CDR3 sequences to IMGT reference sequences was used to assign V, D and J gene segments. Each retained sequence needed at least a six-nucleotide match to both a V gene segment and a J gene segment. Rearrangements were classified as productive when the CDR3 lacked stop codons and remained in frame with V and J, and all other rearrangements were classified as non-productive. CDR3 was defined according to IMGT convention as the region running from the second conserved V-encoded cysteine to the conserved J-encoded phenylalanine. The earlier analysis of 500 to 600 of the donors excluded sequences that lacked an unambiguous match to a single V gene segment. An earlier analysis of 587 of the donors called V segments functional above 56.7% productive rearrangements and segregating when the between-donor standard deviation exceeded 5%. A statistical classification framework was built for diagnosing cytomegalovirus status from the catalog of TCR beta chain sequences. V and J gene assignment, in a later analysis, came from comparing TCR nucleotide sequences with IMGT/GENE-DB human TR gene sequences. The TCRdist pipeline was used in a later analysis to assign CDR3 sequences and most-parsimonious VDJ recombination scenarios. In a later analysis, every TCR beta chain was defined by the combination of its CDR3 amino acid sequence and its V-gene family, and reads without a unique V-gene family were dropped. A later analysis removed 450 to 600 highly shared, low-generation-probability nucleotide sequences to deal with suspected cross-contamination and a sequencing artifact. A later analysis calculated a clonal expansion index for each public chain from normalized within-repertoire ranks of inferred template counts. In a later analysis, generation probabilities were computed using a VDJ recombination model fitted to out-of-frame rearrangements, and the results were checked against IGoR. Hypergeometric tests were used in a later analysis to score TCR-TCR, TCR-HLA and TCR-CMV co-occurrence, with a repertoire-size bias correction applied to the TCR pairs. A later analysis estimated false discovery rates by permuting HLA or CMV assignments 20 times. A later analysis grouped co-occurring TCRs with DBSCAN, adding TCRdist sequence similarity when clustering within HLA-allele-positive subsets. Repertoires with fewer than 30,000 or more than 120,000 public chains, plus five repertoires with anomalous nucleotide sharing, were excluded from co-occurrence clustering. As stored in TCRdb, this immuneACCESS dataset retains in-frame rearrangements with V and J assigned. A fraction of the clones does not appear; measured against another copy, unresolved V genes explain less than half of the discrepancy, and the remainder lacks a known reason. That table is the source of V, J and clone size, and D and trimming were worked out from the DNA. Across this sample there are approximately 180,000 clones, with 85% to 90% seen only once. The ten top clones hold roughly 1.7% of the sample.

Results the study describes overall, beyond this receptor: In a later analysis, HLA-associated TCR beta chains were found to be more clonally expanded and to have lower generation probabilities than equally common non-associated chains. The authors suggested that the approach could potentially be generalized to other disease states and immunological phenotypes. In a later genetic analysis, fewer N-insertions in productive TCRs were reported among donors in an Asian-associated ancestry cluster than the 666-donor mean. According to a later analysis, TCR association rates differed among HLA loci, with DRB1 alleles showing the most associated TCRs and HLA-C alleles showing the fewest. A total of 150 to 200 TCR beta chains were listed by the study as associated with cytomegalovirus. Because some donors lacked HLA typing at each locus, the association tests relied only on the typed subset. A later analysis associated about 17,000 TCR beta sequences with specific HLA alleles at a false discovery rate of 0.05. A later genetic analysis associated a missense DCLRE1C variant with V-gene and J-gene trimming of TCR beta chains, and an independent cohort replicated the association. The classifier was reported to diagnose cytomegalovirus status with high specificity and sensitivity in both the original cohort and the validation cohort. When HLA alleles, especially DR and DQ, strongly co-occurred, TCR associations were difficult to assign to individual alleles. A cluster of highly shared sequence variants was judged likely to represent a technical artifact of the sequencing pipeline. Broadly in line with IMGT annotations, most TCR beta V segments showed up in productive rearrangements about 87% or about 30% of the time in an earlier analysis of under 700 of the donors. A further reported finding was that TCR beta sequences accurately predicted the HLA-A and HLA-B alleles for most subjects in the first cohort. The presence/absence analyses assumed that sequencing depth was roughly uniform across donors, and that assumption may not be true. The 87-base-pair reads could not distinguish some IMGT-functional V segments, including TRBV6-2 and TRBV6-3, so those segments were excluded. This cohort had only TCR beta chains sequenced, and the lack of alpha or paired-chain data limited which features could be detected. Most TCR sequences were observed very rarely across donors, whereas some public TCRs were present in many individuals. A few of the identified cytomegalovirus-associated TCR beta chains were confirmed in vitro to be specific for cytomegalovirus antigens. According to a later analysis, most CMV-associated TCR beta chains appeared to be HLA-restricted, and the HLA associations seemed to be driven largely by CMV exposure. The earlier analysis of some 540 of the donors excluded 15 to 20 rarely observed V segments, including chromosome 9 orphons, because counts were too low. For the cohort, immune exposure information was limited to CMV serostatus. Correlated functional status among segregating V segments might reflect linkage disequilibrium, but an unknown experimental factor could not be ruled out. Several of the top co-occurrence clusters appeared to be linked to parvovirus B19, influenza, CMV and Epstein-Barr virus, according to a later analysis.

This receptor was identified in a woman aged 18 to 35 in good health and CMV-seronegative. The V and J segments used are TRBV5-1 and TRBJ2-7; perhaps TRBD1 is the D gene, with 5 bases matching. The sequenced material came from PBMCs. The CDR3 in this case is CASSFSTEYEQYF. The bases are TGCGCCAGCAGCTTCTCGACAGAATACGAGCAGTACTTC.